Each of the 28 T cell receptor beta chains below was sequenced from the same sample in a study of OX40 agonist ivuxolimab in advanced cancers. Only in-frame clones appear in the TCRdb table, and some are missing; sequencing was by immunoSEQ multiplex PCR. The sample yields roughly 49,000 clones, about 80% seen once. The starting material was CD4+ or CD8+ T cells sorted from blood, obtained in a trial of the OX40 agonist ivuxolimab. The source of these receptors is an adult with an advanced solid tumor such as melanoma, head and neck, liver or kidney cancer.

J is TRBJ2-3 and V is TRBV7-9; maybe TRBD2 (5 bases). The CDR3 runs 12 residues. Germline V lookup: CDR1 SEHNR, CDR2 FQNEAQ (reference sequence). With 3 bases removed from V and 5 bases from J, the gap between germline ends came to 6 bases. CDR3 loop: CASSFGEDTQYF. CDR3 sequence (DNA): TGTGCCAGCAGCTTCGGGGAAGATACGCAGTATTTT.

J is TRBJ1-5 and V is TRBV7-2; no firm D call. V lost 7 bases, J lost 9 bases, and 16 bases lay in between. Germline CDR1 is SGHTA and CDR2 is FQGNSA. This CDR3 is built from 13 residues. The CDR3 spells CASNMFLSGPQHF. CDR3 bases: TGTGCCAGCAACATGTTCCTATCAGGGCCCCAGCATTTT. Complete variable domain (other parts from reference TRBV7-2 and TRBJ1-5): GAGVSQSPSNKVTEKGKDVELRCDPISGHTALYWYRQSLGQGLEFLIYFQGNSAPDKSGLPSDRFSAERTGGSVSTLTIQRTQQEDSAVYLCASNMFLSGPQHFGDGTRLSIL.

As for this clone: The same CDR3 also results from other DNA sequences found in this sample. The chain joins TRBV7-9 to TRBJ1-4, with 10 bases matching TRBD1. The V segment lost 3 bases and the J segment 7 bases; nucleotides outside the gene matches: 2. The CDR3 covers 14 residues. Germline V gene sequence: CDR1 SEHNR, CDR2 FQNEAQ (reference sequence). The CDR3 loop is CASSLGQGSEKLFF. The CDR3 nucleotides are TGTGCCAGCAGCTTGGGACAGGGGAGTGAAAAACTGTTTTTT. The complete variable domain, with remaining parts taken from reference TRBV7-9 and TRBJ1-4, reads DTGVSQNPRHKITKRGQNVTFRCDPISEHNRLYWYRQTLGQGPEFLTYFQNEAQLEKSRLLSDRFSAERPKGSFSTLEIQRTEQGDSAMYLCASSLGQGSEKLFFGSGTQLSVL.

The chain combines TRBV11-2 with TRBJ1-2, with a weak D call TRBD1 (6 bases). The length of the CDR3 is 13 residues. Trimming removed 4 bases at V and 8 bases at J, with 14 bases between. CDR1 SGHAT and CDR2 FQNNGV come from the germline V gene. The CDR3 nucleotides are TGTGCCAGCAGCTACAGGGTACAGTCGGGCTACACCTTC. As protein: CASSYRVQSGYTF.

This clone was detected a few times. V is TRBV19 and J is TRBJ2-5; 8 bases are a match to TRBD1. CDR3 length equals 14 residues. The ends lost 6 bases at V and 3 bases at J; junction bases unmatched: 6. Looked up from germline, CDR1 is LNHDA and CDR2 is SQIVND (reference sequence). The CDR3 DNA reads TGTGCCAGTAGACCGACAGGGGCGAAAGAGACCCAGTACTTC. Protein product: CASRPTGAKETQYF.

V and J are TRBV5-4 and TRBJ2-1, with 8 bases lining up with TRBD2. Trimming removed 5 bases from V and 8 bases from J; junction bases left unmatched: 18. Germline V lookup: CDR1 SGHNT, CDR2 YYREEE (reference sequence). CDR3 size: 17 residues. CDR3 in DNA: TGTGCCAGCAGTCCAACCAGACCGGGACTAGTAATCTATGAGCAGTTCTTC. Translating gives CASSPTRPGLVIYEQFF.

The rearrangement uses TRBV15 and TRBJ2-7; 10 nucleotides line up with TRBD1. From germline, CDR1 is LNHNV and CDR2 YYDKDF (reference sequence). V dropped 5 bases and J dropped 2; count of bases not matched to a gene: 3. The CDR3 sequence is 14 residues long. In DNA form, the CDR3 reads TGTGCCACCAGCTACGGGACAGGGGCCTACGAGCAGTACTTC. It encodes CATSYGTGAYEQYF.

This clone appeared a few times. The chain employs TRBV6-6 and TRBJ2-1, with 10 nucleotides matching TRBD2. This CDR3 spans 15 amino acids. After removal of 6 bases from V and 7 bases from J, the junction contained 9 bases not matched to a gene. CDR1 and CDR2 from the germline V gene are MNHNY and SVGAGI (reference sequence). The CDR3 is CASSNSGRQWNEQFF. For the CDR3, the DNA is TGTGCCAGCAGCAATAGCGGGAGGCAGTGGAATGAGCAGTTCTTC.

The genes are TRBV7-2 and TRBJ1-1; no clear D. This CDR3 spans 14 amino acids. Germline V CDR1 and CDR2: SGHTA, FQGNSA. Trimming cost V 3 bases and J 5 bases, with 13 bases left between them. The CDR3 bases are TGTGCCAGCAGCTTTAGGCCAAGAGGGACTGAAGCTTTCTTT. It encodes CASSFRPRGTEAFF.

The chain employs TRBV12-5 and TRBJ2-3; D is undetermined. The germline CDR1 and CDR2 sequences are LGHNT and FRNRAP. V gave up 1 base and J gave up 8 bases, with 7 bases separating them. This CDR3 is built from 12 residues. The CDR3 coding sequence is TGTGCTAGTGGTTTGGACACTGGTACGCAGTATTTT. This encodes CASGLDTGTQYF.

The genes are TRBV6-5 and TRBJ2-4; TRBD1 aligns across 8 bases. With V trimmed by 5 bases and J by 8 bases, 5 bases remained unmatched. The germline V gene encodes CDR1 MNHEY and CDR2 SVGAGI. This CDR3 region has 13 residues. The CDR3 protein is CASSAGGADIQYF. In DNA, the CDR3 is TGTGCCAGCAGTGCAGGGGGCGCGGACATTCAGTACTTC.

In this sample, this clone turned up a few times. V usage is TRBV14 and J usage is TRBJ2-6, with TRBD1 as a possible D gene (5 bases). Germline assignment: CDR1 SGHDN and CDR2 FVKESK. V was pared by 5 bases and J by 4 bases, with 12 bases between. The CDR3 extends over 15 amino acids. Here the CDR3 reads CASSFRVRGANVLTF. In nucleotides, the CDR3 is TGTGCCAGCAGCTTCAGGGTGCGGGGGGCCAACGTCCTGACTTTC.

This clone was seen many times. The rearrangement links TRBV6-5 to TRBJ1-2; maybe TRBD1 (6 bases). Trimming took off 6 bases at V and 8 bases at J, with 22 bases between the two ends. In germline, CDR1 is MNHEY, CDR2 SVGAGI. The CDR3 is 15 residues long. CDR3 loop: CASRGGGSGSRGYTF. The CDR3 DNA follows: TGTGCCAGCAGGGGAGGGGGTTCTGGTTCGAGAGGCTACACCTTC.

Comment on this clone: A read error is the likely source, as a far larger clone sits one nucleotide away. The same CDR3 can be traced to other DNA sequences in this sample. This chain uses TRBV27 with TRBJ1-2; D gene unclear. Germline V gene lookup returns CDR1 MNHEY and CDR2 SMNVEV (reference sequence). This CDR3 comprises 14 residues. The chain's CDR3 is CASSLSLEGWGYTF. The CDR3 bases are TGTGCTAGCAGTTTATCGCTTGAGGGTTGGGGCTACACCTTC.

This sequence joins TRBV6-1 and TRBJ2-7, with D tentatively TRBD1 (5 bases). The germline gives CDR1 MNHNS, CDR2 SASEGT. This CDR3 has 16 residues. Trimming stripped 2 bases from V and 0 bases from J, with 14 bases between. The CDR3 DNA reads as TGTGCCAGCAGTGAACAGGGATCCCCGAGCTCCTACGAGCAGTACTTC. This codes for CASSEQGSPSSYEQYF.

The genes are TRBV5-1 and TRBJ2-1; 12 nucleotides agree with TRBD2. Germline-derived CDR1 and CDR2 are SGHRS and YFSETQ. The CDR3 consists of 19 residues. Trimming removed 4 bases from V and 4 bases from J; junction bases left unmatched: 15. CDR3 sequence: CASSPNPTSGSRPYNEQFF. In DNA, the CDR3 is TGCGCCAGCAGCCCGAACCCGACTAGCGGGAGTCGGCCGTACAATGAGCAGTTCTTC. Based on the CDR3 plus reference TRBV5-1 and TRBJ2-1, the full variable domain is KAGVTQTPRYLIKTRGQQVTLSCSPISGHRSVSWYQQTPGQGLQFLFEYFSETQRNKGNFPGRFSGRQFSNSRSEMNVSTLELGDSALYLCASSPNPTSGSRPYNEQFFGPGTRLTVL.

The CDR3 loop reads CASSFYSSTDTQYF. Here the CDR3 DNA reads TGTGCCAGCAGCTTCTACAGCAGCACAGATACGCAGTATTTT. The rearrangement links TRBV11-2 to TRBJ2-3; D not resolved. V shed 3 bases and J shed 0 bases, with 7 bases lying between them. This CDR3 has 14 amino acids. The germline CDR1 and CDR2 sequences are SGHAT and FQNNGV.

This chain uses TRBV7-2 with TRBJ1-1; no clear D. The CDR3 has 16 residues. Germline assignment: CDR1 SGHTA and CDR2 FQGNSA. V lost 2 bases, J lost 3 bases, and 16 bases lay in between. In nucleotides, the CDR3 is TGTGCCAGCAGCTTAATTTTTGCATCAAGGGACACTGAAGCTTTCTTT. Its translation: CASSLIFASRDTEAFF.

The chain links TRBV7-2 to TRBJ2-5; D not resolved. The V gene's germline CDR1 is SGHTA and CDR2 FQGNSA. The V end was cut by 1 base, the J end by 2 bases, with 11 bases between. This CDR3 spans 15 amino acids. DNA of the CDR3: TGTGCCAGCAGCTTAGGGTACAGCCTGCAAGAGACCCAGTACTTC. Translation gives CASSLGYSLQETQYF.

The rearrangement joins TRBV5-6 to TRBJ1-2; D possibly corresponds to TRBD1 (6 bases). Trimming cost V 3 bases and J 2 bases, with 14 bases left between them. The CDR3 is made up of 15 amino acids. Germline V gene sequence: CDR1 SGHDT, CDR2 YYEEEE. DNA for the CDR3: TGTGCCAGCAGCTCACAGGGACCGCGGAACTATGGCTACACCTTC. Translating it yields CASSSQGPRNYGYTF.

CDR3 loop: CASSPQMGSYNEQFF. DNA of the CDR3: TGTGCCAGCAGCCCCCAGATGGGCTCCTACAATGAGCAGTTCTTC. The V call is TRBV7-2, the J call TRBJ2-1; D is undetermined. Trimming removed 5 bases at V and 0 bases at J, with 11 bases between. CDR3 length: 15 residues. From germline, CDR1 is SGHTA and CDR2 FQGNSA.

V usage is TRBV5-1 and J usage is TRBJ2-5; D uncertain. Germline CDR1 SGHRS, CDR2 YFSETQ. The CDR3 runs to 15 residues. Trimming removed 0 bases at V and 2 bases at J, with 11 bases between. Written as DNA, the CDR3 is TGCGCCAGCAGCTTGGAACGAGAGCCTCAAGAGACCCAGTACTTC. Translation: CASSLEREPQETQYF.

This chain joins TRBV7-9 and TRBJ2-5; tentative D call: TRBD2 (6 bases). The J call may be in error: the DNA end matches TRBJ2-7 better. This CDR3 comprises 15 residues. Germline-derived CDR1 and CDR2 are SEHNR and FQNEAQ (reference sequence). The CDR3 sequence: CASSLLGGDSYEQYF. Written as DNA, the CDR3 is TGTGCCAGCAGCTTATTGGGGGGTGATTCCTACGAGCAGTACTTC.

The chain combines TRBV19 with TRBJ1-2; D unresolved. V was trimmed by 7 bases and J by 6 bases, leaving 15 bases between them. From germline, CDR1 is LNHDA and CDR2 SQIVND (reference sequence). This CDR3 region has 13 residues. The CDR3 sequence is CASTPRHANGYTF. CDR3 DNA sequence: TGTGCCAGTACGCCCCGACACGCCAATGGCTACACCTTC.

This chain links TRBV9 with TRBJ2-2; 7 bases are shared with TRBD1. From germline, CDR1 is SGDLS and CDR2 YYNGEE. Trimming took 4 bases from V and 1 from J; bases not matched to a gene: 7. There are 16 residues in the CDR3. The DNA of the CDR3 is TGTGCCAGCAGCCCGCGACAGGGCCAGAACACCGGGGAGCTGTTTTTT. This encodes CASSPRQGQNTGELFF.

The rearrangement uses TRBV2 and TRBJ2-4; D is ambiguous. The CDR3 is 13 residues long. Germline values: CDR1 SNHLY, CDR2 FYNNEI. Trimming left V 1 base short and J 8 bases short, with 9 bases between. In nucleotides, the CDR3 is TGTGCCAGCAGTGAAGACGGTGGGGACATTCAGTACTTC. As protein: CASSEDGGDIQYF.

V gene TRBV7-2 combines with J gene TRBJ2-3, with D hard to call. CDR3 size: 11 residues. Germline V gives CDR1 SGHTA, CDR2 FQGNSA. Trimming removed 6 bases from V and 6 bases from J, with 7 bases in between. In nucleotides, the CDR3 is TGTGCCAGCAGTACCAGGGATACGCAGTATTTT. Its protein is CASSTRDTQYF.

The chain employs TRBV27 and TRBJ2-6, with D unclear. The V gene's germline CDR1 is MNHEY and CDR2 SMNVEV (reference sequence). The CDR3 runs to 13 residues. Trimming shortened V by 10 bases and J by 1 base, and 8 bases separated the two germline ends. This chain's CDR3 is CATQMSGANVLTF. DNA for the CDR3: TGTGCCACCCAGATGTCTGGGGCCAACGTCCTGACTTTC.